This entry lists 7 T cell receptor beta chains sequenced from one sample in a study of blood T cell repertoires in COVID-19. TCRdb keeps only in-frame clones here, not all; method: immunoSEQ multiplex PCR. The sample consists of approximately 240,000 clones, approximately 84% of them appearing once. Specimen: peripheral blood. These receptors were taken from a man aged 45-65 years who had recovered from COVID-19.

The V and J genes are TRBV4-2 and TRBJ1-6, with 9 bases lining up with TRBD1. Germline lookup yields CDR1 LGHNA and CDR2 YNFKEQ. The CDR3 is 15 amino acids. V trimming: 4 bases; J trimming: 7 bases; junction bases outside the gene matches: 5. The CDR3 spells CASSLRQGDNSPLHF. The CDR3, as DNA: TGTGCCAGCAGCCTACGACAGGGGGACAATTCACCCCTCCACTTT.

This clone was recorded a few times. V is TRBV18 and J is TRBJ2-7; a possible D gene is TRBD2 (5 bases). V was trimmed by 4 bases and J by 2 bases, leaving 12 bases between them. The CDR3 is 14 residues long. Germline lookup yields CDR1 KGHSH and CDR2 LQKENI. CDR3 in DNA: TGTGCCAGCTCACAGGCGGGCCACCCCTACGAGCAGTACTTC. Protein sequence: CASSQAGHPYEQYF.

This sequence joins TRBV27 and TRBJ1-4, with 7 bases aligning to TRBD1. Germline-derived CDR1 and CDR2 are MNHEY and SMNVEV (reference sequence). This CDR3 has 13 amino acids. V lost 8 bases, J lost 4 bases, and 4 bases stayed unmatched. The CDR3 bases are TGTGCCAGCGCGGACAGGAATAATGAAAAACTGTTTTTT. Encoded protein: CASADRNNEKLFF.

This chain links TRBV18 with TRBJ2-2, with TRBD1 as a possible D gene (6 bases). The V end lost 0 bases, the J end lost 3 bases, and 11 bases lay between the germline ends. The CDR3 loop spans 16 amino acids. Germline V gene data show CDR1 as KGHSH and CDR2 as LQKENI. The CDR3 spells CASSPPQGKHTGELFF. The CDR3 nucleotides are TGTGCCAGCTCACCACCGCAGGGGAAACACACCGGGGAGCTGTTTTTT.

V usage is TRBV11-2 and J usage is TRBJ1-1; 8 nucleotides match TRBD1. Unmatched junction bases numbered 15, after V lost 0 bases and J lost 0 bases. CDR3 size: 20 residues. Germline values: CDR1 SGHAT, CDR2 FQNNGV. The DNA for the CDR3 is TGTGCCAGCAGCTTAGAACCCCACCTCTGGGACAGGAGACTGAACACTGAAGCTTTCTTT. The encoded protein is CASSLEPHLWDRRLNTEAFF.

This chain connects TRBV10-1 to TRBJ2-7, with D perhaps matching TRBD1 (6 bases). Germline CDR1 and CDR2: WNHNN and SYGVQD (reference sequence). Trimming cost V 8 bases and J 2 bases, with 13 bases left between them. This CDR3 has 13 amino acids. CDR3 region: CASPRTETYEQYF. The CDR3 DNA reads as TGCGCCAGCCCGAGGACAGAGACCTACGAGCAGTACTTC.

A single count supports this clone. The chain combines TRBV4-1 with TRBJ2-1, with a weak D call TRBD2 (6 bases). Germline V lookup: CDR1 MGHRA, CDR2 YSYEKL. CDR3 size: 16 residues. Between the trimmed V and J ends, which lost 1 base and 0 bases, there was a span of 10 bases. The CDR3 loop is CASSQGGESSYNEQFF. CDR3 coding DNA: TGCGCCAGCAGCCAAGGGGGGGAGAGCTCCTACAATGAGCAGTTCTTC.